The next 19 T cell receptor beta chains were all read from a single sample in a study of OX40 agonist ivuxolimab in advanced cancers. Only in-frame clones appear in the TCRdb table, and some are missing; sequencing was by immunoSEQ multiplex PCR. The sample includes approximately 64,000 clones, 88% seen only once; the top ten take 0.67%. Sequenced here: CD4+ or CD8+ T cells sorted from blood, sampled in a trial of the OX40 agonist ivuxolimab. These receptors were taken from an adult with an advanced solid tumor such as melanoma, head and neck, liver or kidney cancer.

The V call is TRBV5-5, the J call TRBJ2-7; TRBD1 is a possible D gene (6 bases). The CDR3 contains 15 residues. In germline, CDR1 is SGHKS, CDR2 YYEKEE (reference sequence). V was trimmed by 0 bases and J by 3 bases, leaving 13 bases between them. CDR3 sequence: CASSLGTAWFYEQYF. The CDR3 coding sequence is TGTGCCAGCAGCTTGGGGACAGCCTGGTTCTACGAGCAGTACTTC.

This chain connects TRBV5-4 to TRBJ2-5, with TRBD2 matching 11 bases. The V segment lost 4 bases and the J segment 4 bases; nucleotides outside the gene matches: 6. The length of the CDR3 is 15 residues. Germline V CDR1 and CDR2: SGHNT, YYREEE (reference sequence). The CDR3 nucleotides read TGTGCCAGCAGCACGACTAGCGGGGCGGCAGAGACCCAGTACTTC. Its protein product is CASSTTSGAAETQYF.

The gene calls are TRBV27 and TRBJ2-7; 11 bases fit TRBD1. J gave up 3 bases and V 2 bases, and 3 bases lay outside the gene matches. CDR3 length: 15 amino acids. Germline V lookup: CDR1 MNHEY, CDR2 SMNVEV (reference sequence). CDR3: CASSLGGQGVYEQYF. CDR3 coding DNA: TGTGCCAGCAGTTTAGGGGGACAGGGGGTCTACGAGCAGTACTTC.

The J gene is TRBJ2-5, the V gene TRBV21-1; TRBD1 is taken as the D call from the table, unchecked against the DNA. TRBV21-1 is a recognized pseudogene. The length of the CDR3 is 15 residues. CDR3: CASSLRYRGGETQYF. The CDR3 DNA sequence: TGTGCCAGCAGCTTGCGTTACAGGGGGGGAGAGACCCAGTACTTC.

V is TRBV6-1 and J is TRBJ1-6; 9 bases fit TRBD1. The CDR3 is 14 amino acids. Looked up from germline, CDR1 is MNHNS and CDR2 is SASEGT. The V and J ends lost 1 base and 10 bases, in that order; junction bases with no gene match: 2. This CDR3 reads CASSEGDRASPLHF. The CDR3, as DNA: TGTGCCAGCAGTGAAGGGGACAGGGCCTCACCCCTCCACTTT.

The V gene is TRBV29-1, the J gene TRBJ2-5; D tentatively reads TRBD1 or TRBD2 (6 bases each). Germline V lookup: CDR1 SQVTM, CDR2 ANQGSEA. There are 14 residues in the CDR3. V lost 6 bases and J 5 bases, leaving 19 bases between the germline ends. The CDR3 DNA follows: TGCAGCGTGGGAGGCGTCGGGGGCGAGGAGACCCAGTACTTC. The encoded protein is CSVGGVGGEETQYF.

The chain links TRBV28 to TRBJ2-5; D is possibly TRBD1 or TRBD2 (5 bases each). V was clipped by 8 bases and J by 5 bases, with 12 bases between them. CDR1 and CDR2 from the germline V gene are MDHEN and SYDVKM. This CDR3 is built from 12 residues. CDR3 DNA: TGTGCCAGCCGAGGGGCGTTGGAGACCCAGTACTTC. It translates to CASRGALETQYF.

The chain joins TRBV5-6 to TRBJ2-1; D possibly uses TRBD1 or TRBD2 (5 bases each). Germline V CDR1 and CDR2: SGHDT, YYEEEE. V lost 4 bases and J lost 14, with 19 bases in between. The CDR3 sequence is 13 residues long. CDR3 bases: TGTGCCAGCAGCGCCGGGACCGCAGGAATCGAGTTCTTC. Residues: CASSAGTAGIEFF.

The gene calls are TRBV6-1 and TRBJ2-2, with 9 nucleotides matching TRBD1. The CDR3 is 15 residues long. The junction had 8 bases not matched to a gene; V was cut back by 7 bases and J by 5 bases. The V gene's germline CDR1 is MNHNS and CDR2 SASEGT. The CDR3 sequence: CASTPGTGWTGELFF. The CDR3 DNA reads TGTGCCAGCACCCCCGGGACAGGGTGGACCGGGGAGCTGTTTTTT.

The chain recombines TRBV19 with TRBJ2-2; D is uncertain. The CDR3 runs to 13 residues. V was pared by 3 bases and J by 7 bases, with 9 bases between. Per germline, CDR1 LNHDA and CDR2 SQIVND (reference sequence). CDR3 in amino acids: CASSIASGGELFF. The DNA for the CDR3 is TGTGCCAGTAGTATCGCTTCGGGCGGGGAGCTGTTTTTT.

The V and J genes are TRBV5-1 and TRBJ1-2; 8 bases map to TRBD1. V gave up 3 bases and J gave up 4 bases; unmatched junction bases: 2. The CDR3 extends over 13 amino acids. Per germline, CDR1 SGHRS and CDR2 YFSETQ. CDR3 in amino acids: CASSYRGGYGYTF. The CDR3 DNA reads TGCGCCAGCAGCTACAGGGGGGGCTATGGCTACACCTTC.

The CDR3 protein is CASSWGQGASGELFF. DNA for the CDR3: TGTGCCAGCAGCTGGGGTCAGGGGGCATCCGGGGAGCTGTTTTTT. V gene TRBV7-9 combines with J gene TRBJ2-2; the match to TRBD1 covers 8 bases. CDR3 length: 15 residues. Losses at the gene ends were 4 bases for V and 6 bases for J; bases not matched to a gene: 7. Per the germline V gene, CDR1 is SEHNR and CDR2 is FQNEAQ (reference sequence).

The rearrangement uses TRBV2 and TRBJ1-1, with D maybe TRBD1 (5 bases). The germline CDR1 and CDR2 sequences are SNHLY and FYNNEI. The V end lost 5 bases, the J end lost 4 bases, and 14 bases lay between the germline ends. This CDR3 comprises 14 residues. The CDR3 DNA follows: TGTGCCAGCAGTTGGGGCCCAGGGTTCACTGAAGCTTTCTTT. Translated, it gives CASSWGPGFTEAFF.

In this sample, this clone turned up once. V gene TRBV5-1 combines with J gene TRBJ2-3; D is undetermined. Per germline, CDR1 SGHRS and CDR2 YFSETQ. The CDR3 totals 14 residues. The ends were cut back, 4 bases at V and 4 bases at J, with 13 bases in the middle. The CDR3 bases are TGCGCCAGCAGCCGACGAGTGGATTCAGATACGCAGTATTTT. Translation: CASSRRVDSDTQYF.

V and J are TRBV14 and TRBJ1-2; D is unresolved. V was cut by 4 bases and J by 8 bases, with 11 bases left in between. Germline CDR1 and CDR2: SGHDN and FVKESK. The CDR3 extends over 12 amino acids. DNA of the CDR3: TGTGCCAGCAGCCTCGGCCCGCGGGGCTACACCTTC. This encodes CASSLGPRGYTF.

This chain links TRBV5-6 with TRBJ2-4, with 8 bases identical to TRBD1. J lost 1 base, V lost 4 bases, and 4 bases had no gene match. Germline V lookup: CDR1 SGHDT, CDR2 YYEEEE. The CDR3 extends over 15 amino acids. CDR3 amino acids: CASSVWTGAKNIQYF. The CDR3 DNA is TGTGCCAGCAGCGTATGGACAGGGGCCAAAAACATTCAGTACTTC. Full variable domain (missing parts from reference TRBV5-6 and TRBJ2-4): DAGVTQSPTHLIKTRGQQVTLRCSPKSGHDTVSWYQQALGQGPQFIFQYYEEEERQRGNFPDRFSGHQFPNYSSELNVNALLLGDSALYLCASSVWTGAKNIQYFGAGTRLSVL.

The chain has TRBV5-6 and TRBJ1-2; tentatively, D is TRBD1 (6 bases). From germline, CDR1 is SGHDT and CDR2 YYEEEE. V dropped 0 bases and J dropped 4 bases, with 13 bases sitting between them. CDR3 length: 15 amino acids. The CDR3 is CASSLVGARGYGYTF. The CDR3 DNA is TGTGCCAGCAGCTTGGTGGGGGCGCGGGGCTATGGCTACACCTTC.

The chain uses TRBV7-3 and TRBJ2-3; TRBD1 or TRBD2 may be the D gene (6 bases each). This CDR3 has 14 amino acids. V was trimmed by 4 bases and J by 4 bases, leaving 12 bases between them. CDR1 is SGHTA and CDR2 is FQGTGA in the germline V gene. Here the CDR3 DNA reads TGTGCCAGCAGCTCACAGGGAGGAGCAGATACGCAGTATTTT. Its protein product is CASSSQGGADTQYF.

This chain connects TRBV6-1 to TRBJ1-1; TRBD1 matches at 7 bases. V was pared by 8 bases and J by 1 base, with 10 bases of the junction left unmatched. This CDR3 has 15 amino acids. Germline lookup yields CDR1 MNHNS and CDR2 SASEGT. DNA for the CDR3: TGTGCCAGCCGAAGACAGGGTGCGTGGAACACTGAAGCTTTCTTT. Its translation is CASRRQGAWNTEAFF.